The clone carrying this TCR beta chain was observed a handful of times. The antigen remains unidentified. The entry originates in a study of CD8+ T cells in alopecia areata. Across the whole study: Percentage of affected scalp area was the basis on which treated patients' severity was scored. General study points: Many expanded lesional clones persisted during tofacitinib (in both scalp and blood).

The ends were cut back, 6 bases at V and 1 base at J, with 18 bases in the middle. The germline V gene encodes CDR1 SQVTM and CDR2 ANQGSEA. This CDR3 has 15 residues. Indicated treatment: oral pan-JAK inhibitor, 5-10 mg twice daily. Obtained from alopecia areata patients were lesional scalp punch biopsies along with peripheral blood. cDNA reverse transcribed from extracted RNA served as the sequencing template. The repertoire was sequenced with immunoSEQ multiplex PCR; TCRdb's copy has only in-frame clones and lacks some. Among roughly 60,000 clones listed, approximately 44% were seen once. The sample in question was CD8+ T cells sorted from blood, obtained around week 37, from a patient treated with tofacitinib. This receptor was obtained from a human donor with alopecia areata. The V and J genes are TRBV29-1 and TRBJ1-1; possibly TRBD1 for D (5 bases). The CDR3 sequence is CSVPPIKGTNTEAFF. For the CDR3, the DNA is TGCAGCGTCCCTCCCATTAAGGGGACGAACACTGAAGCTTTCTTT.